This passage covers 15 T cell receptor beta chains from one sample sequenced in a study of blood T cells in healthy people across ages. Primed by a sample-barcoded 5' primer and a J-beta primer mix, a second PCR proceeded for about 6 to 12 cycles. TCRdb re-called the 5' RACE reads through MiXCR, storing one row per CDR3 protein. The sample lists hundreds of thousands of distinct CDR3 sequences; over 40% were seen once. Sequences were obtained from blood. The receptors were sampled from a woman over 75 in good health.

This clonotype occurred a few times. The chain recombines TRBV13 with TRBJ2-7, with D possibly being TRBD2 (5 bases). Looked up from germline, CDR1 is PRHDT and CDR2 is FYEKMQ (reference sequence). V lost 1 base, J lost 3 bases, and 19 bases lay in between. This CDR3 has 17 amino acids. CDR3 in DNA: TGTGCCAGCAGCTTAGTAGGTCTGGCTAGCCCAAACTACGAGCAGTACTTC. This codes for CASSLVGLASPNYEQYF.

The chain combines TRBV29-1 with TRBJ2-3; TRBD2 agrees at 9 bases. Germline CDR1 is SQVTM and CDR2 is ANQGSEA. The CDR3 spans 15 residues. V lost 1 base and J lost 2; bases outside the gene matches: 4. The CDR3 reads CSVEGAGGHTDTQYF. The CDR3 DNA reads TGCAGCGTTGAAGGAGCGGGAGGCCACACAGATACGCAGTATTTT.

Comments on this clonotype: A read error may produce the germline difference seen at one junction end. The rearrangement links TRBV7-7 to TRBJ2-3, with 9 positions matching TRBD2. CDR1 and CDR2 (germline): SSHAT, FNYEAQ (reference sequence). The CDR3 contains 14 residues. CDR3 loop: CASSLNSGGDTQYF. CDR3 nucleotides: TGTGCTAGCAGCTTAAATAGCGGGGGAGATACGCAGTATTTT.

As to this clonotype: A read error is possible here, since a much larger clone lies one base away. The gene calls are TRBV18 and TRBJ2-1, with 9 positions matching TRBD2. The DNA end is more similar to TRBJ2-7, so the J call may be wrong. Germline CDR1 reads KGHSH; CDR2 reads LQKENI. This CDR3 region has 15 residues. CDR3 nucleotide sequence: TGTGCCAGCTCACCGTCTAGCGGGATTAACAATGAGCAGTACTTC. Encoded protein: CASSPSSGINNEQYF.

This clonotype was picked up a small number of times. The rearrangement uses TRBV15 and TRBJ1-5, with a possible D match to TRBD1 (5 bases). Trimming shortened V by 0 bases and J by 0 bases, and 9 bases separated the two germline ends. Germline V CDR1 and CDR2: LNHNV, YYDKDF (reference sequence). The CDR3 sequence is 16 residues long. CDR3 residues: CATSREDTPSNQPQHF. In DNA, the CDR3 is TGTGCCACCAGCAGAGAGGACACTCCTAGCAATCAGCCCCAGCATTTT.

The chain has TRBV12-3 or TRBV12-4 and TRBJ2-3; 10 bases map to TRBD2. CDR3 length: 15 amino acids. Trimming took 2 bases from V and 6 from J; bases not matched to a gene: 5. CDR3 nucleotides: TGTGCCAGCAGTTTAAGCGGGAGGGCCTGGGATACGCAGTATTTT. Its translation is CASSLSGRAWDTQYF.

This clonotype turned up a few times. The rearrangement links TRBV28 to TRBJ2-3, with 12 positions matching TRBD2. Germline loops: CDR1 MDHEN, CDR2 SYDVKM. This CDR3 region has 16 residues. The ends lost 5 bases at V and 2 bases at J; junction bases unmatched: 5. CDR3 region: CASSTSGGSLTDTQYF. The CDR3 region has the DNA TGTGCCAGCAGTACTAGCGGGGGGTCACTCACAGATACGCAGTATTTT.

DNA of the CDR3: TGCGCCAGCAGCTTGGCCGGACTGATCTCTGGAAACACCATATATTTT. It specifies CASSLAGLISGNTIYF. The chain uses TRBV5-1 and TRBJ1-3; D gene uncertain. The CDR3 spans 16 residues. Germline CDR1 is SGHRS and CDR2 is YFSETQ. Trimming removed 0 bases at V and 0 bases at J, with 10 bases between.

This clonotype was seen a handful of times. This sequence joins TRBV5-1 and TRBJ2-5, with 9 bases identical to TRBD2. Per the germline V gene, CDR1 is SGHRS and CDR2 is YFSETQ. V was clipped by 1 base and J by 11 bases; unmatched bases: 12. The CDR3 runs to 15 residues. The CDR3 DNA reads TGCGCCAGCAGCTTGCTTAGCGGGAGTTACAATGAGCAGTACTTC. Its translation: CASSLLSGSYNEQYF. The full variable domain, rest sourced from reference TRBV5-1 and TRBJ2-5, is KAGVTQTPRYLIKTRGQQVTLSCSPISGHRSVSWYQQTPGQGLQFLFEYFSETQRNKGNFPGRFSGRQFSNSRSEMNVSTLELGDSALYLCASSLLSGSYNEQYFGPGTRLLVL.

This clonotype was observed at least ten times. The chain recombines TRBV27 with TRBJ2-7; D remains ambiguous. The CDR3 is made up of 13 amino acids. V was trimmed by 6 bases and J by 0 bases, leaving 9 bases between them. Germline V lookup: CDR1 MNHEY, CDR2 SMNVEV (reference sequence). DNA of the CDR3: TGTGCCAGCAGACCCCTGGGCTCCTACGAGCAGTACTTC. Translating it yields CASRPLGSYEQYF.

The chain recombines TRBV29-1 with TRBJ2-3; D gene ambiguous. V dropped 4 bases and J dropped 6 bases, with 17 bases sitting between them. Germline values: CDR1 SQVTM, CDR2 ANQGSEA. The CDR3 loop spans 14 amino acids. The CDR3 region is CSVASSGLTDTQYF. DNA for the CDR3: TGCAGCGTTGCTTCATCAGGCCTCACGGATACGCAGTATTTT.

The CDR3 sequence: CASSTQGGRGTYNEQFF. The CDR3 region has the DNA TGTGCCAGCAGCACTCAGGGCGGGAGGGGGACCTACAATGAGCAGTTCTTC. The rearrangement uses TRBV7-3 and TRBJ2-1, with 9 positions matching TRBD2. Unmatched junction bases numbered 10, after V lost 5 bases and J lost 2 bases. The CDR3 runs 17 residues. Germline assignment: CDR1 SGHTA and CDR2 FQGTGA.

This sequence joins TRBV20-1 and TRBJ2-1; TRBD2 is a possible D gene (7 bases). Looked up from germline, CDR1 is DFQATT and CDR2 is SNEGSKA (reference sequence). CDR3 length: 16 amino acids. V lost 5 bases and J 9 bases, leaving 26 bases between the germline ends. The CDR3 sequence: CSAPSEREGGIGEQFF. The CDR3 DNA reads as TGCAGTGCTCCCTCTGAGCGGGAAGGGGGAATCGGTGAGCAGTTCTTC.

In its sample, this clonotype was seen many times. The chain couples TRBV3-1 to TRBJ2-7, with TRBD2 as a possible D gene (5 bases). This CDR3 is 15 amino acids long. From germline, CDR1 is LGHDT and CDR2 YNNKEL (reference sequence). Deletions cut 3 bases from V and 0 bases from J, with 12 bases between. This CDR3 is CASSHFQRSSYEQYF. CDR3 bases: TGTGCCAGCAGCCATTTCCAGCGGTCCTCCTACGAGCAGTACTTC.

The genes are TRBV24-1 and TRBJ2-2; TRBD2 matches at 7 bases. J was trimmed by 3 bases and V by 5 bases; bases with no gene match: 2. The CDR3 spans 14 residues. Germline V CDR1 and CDR2: KGHDR, SFDVKD. The CDR3 nucleotides read TGTGCCACCAGTGGACTAGCATACACCGGGGAGCTGTTTTTT. It translates to CATSGLAYTGELFF.